Listed below are T cell receptor beta chains from one sample, sequenced in a study of T cell responses to AZD1222 COVID-19 vaccine. TCRdb keeps only in-frame clones here, not all; method: immunoSEQ multiplex PCR. The sample contains about 180,000 clones, 85% to 90% of which appear only once. The source was peripheral blood, collected on day 0 of AZD1222 vaccination. The receptors originated from an adult in good health. Both conserved end residues are part of each CDR3. D genes are given only for firm matches. The size of a clone is reported for some rows only, either as once, few or many, or as a class for expanded clones.

CASSDQITDTQYF	TGTGCCAGCAGTGACCAGATCACAGATACGCAGTATTTT	NA	NA	TRBV6-4	TRBJ2-3
CASSDDSTEAFF	TGTGCCAGCAGTGACGACTCCACTGAAGCTTTCTTT	NA	NA	TRBV2	TRBJ1-1
CASNEGAGNQPQHF	TGTGCCAGTAACGAGGGGGCGGGCAATCAGCCCCAGCATTTT	NA	TRBD1	TRBV19	TRBJ1-5
CASSEGGWPQHF	TGTGCCAGCAGTGAAGGGGGTTGGCCCCAGCATTTT	NA	NA	TRBV6-1	TRBJ1-5
CASSYPTVGSEQYF	TGTGCCAGCAGTTACCCGACGGTCGGAAGCGAGCAGTACTTC	NA	NA	TRBV6-5	TRBJ2-7
CASSPTGLSEAFF	TGTGCCAGCAGCCCCACGGGACTGTCTGAAGCTTTCTTT	few	NA	TRBV7-3	TRBJ1-1
CASSKAIGSRGQHTDTQYF	TGTGCCAGCAGCAAAGCTATTGGGTCGCGGGGCCAGCACACAGATACGCAGTATTTT	NA	NA	TRBV21-1	TRBJ2-3
CASSLFQGTQETQYF	TGCGCCAGCAGCTTGTTCCAGGGGACCCAAGAGACCCAGTACTTC	NA	NA	TRBV5-1	TRBJ2-5
CASSQGTSEDNEQFF	TGTGCCAGCAGCCAAGGGACTAGCGAAGACAATGAGCAGTTCTTC	NA	TRBD2	TRBV7-3	TRBJ2-1
CASTPRGARYYEQYF	TGTGCCAGCACTCCACGGGGGGCCAGGTACTACGAGCAGTACTTC	NA	NA	TRBV11-2	TRBJ2-7
CASQGSPGGYTF	TGTGCCAGCCAGGGGAGCCCTGGGGGCTACACCTTC	NA	NA	TRBV9	TRBJ1-2
CASSSRGRNGNTIYF	TGTGCCAGCAGCTCCAGGGGGCGCAATGGAAACACCATATATTTT	NA	TRBD1	TRBV13	TRBJ1-3
CASSSALGGRGNQPQHF	TGTGCCAGCAGTTCTGCCCTCGGAGGAAGAGGGAATCAGCCCCAGCATTTT	NA	NA	TRBV27	TRBJ1-5
CASSSLAPGPNTGELFF	TGTGCCAGTAGTTCGCTAGCTCCGGGACCGAACACCGGGGAGCTGTTTTTT	NA	NA	TRBV19	TRBJ2-2
CASSLRLEVEFF	TGTGCCAGCAGCTTAAGGCTAGAGGTCGAGTTCTTC	once	NA	TRBV7-9	TRBJ2-1
CASSTYLDSLYGYTF	TGTGCCAGCAGTACGTACTTGGACAGTCTTTATGGCTACACCTTC	NA	NA	TRBV6-5	TRBJ1-2
CATGFQGGYEQYF	TGTGCCACCGGGTTTCAGGGTGGCTACGAGCAGTACTTC	NA	NA	TRBV24-1	TRBJ2-7
CASSTARGWGYTF	TGTGCCAGCAGCACAGCCAGGGGCTGGGGCTACACCTTC	NA	NA	TRBV7-9	TRBJ1-2
CASSQVPGQRREKLFF	TGCGCCAGCAGCCAAGTTCCGGGACAGAGGCGTGAAAAACTGTTTTTT	NA	TRBD1	TRBV4-1	TRBJ1-4
CAWSVGVRGPLDEQFF	TGTGCCTGGAGTGTAGGCGTCAGGGGGCCCTTGGATGAGCAGTTCTTC	NA	TRBD1	TRBV30	TRBJ2-1